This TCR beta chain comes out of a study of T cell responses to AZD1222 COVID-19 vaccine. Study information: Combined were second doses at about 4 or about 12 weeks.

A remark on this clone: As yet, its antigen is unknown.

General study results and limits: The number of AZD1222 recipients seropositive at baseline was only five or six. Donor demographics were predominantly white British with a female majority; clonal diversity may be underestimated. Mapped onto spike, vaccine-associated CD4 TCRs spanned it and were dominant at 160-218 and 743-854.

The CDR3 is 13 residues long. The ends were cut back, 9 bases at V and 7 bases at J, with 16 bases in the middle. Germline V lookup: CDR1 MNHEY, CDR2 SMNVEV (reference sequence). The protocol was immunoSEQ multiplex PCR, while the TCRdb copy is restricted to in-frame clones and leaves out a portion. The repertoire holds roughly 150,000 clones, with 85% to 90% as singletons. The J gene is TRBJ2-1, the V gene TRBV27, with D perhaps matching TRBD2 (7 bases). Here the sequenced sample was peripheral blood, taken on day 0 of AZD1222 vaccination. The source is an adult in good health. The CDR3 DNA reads TGTGCCAGGGGGGGCGCGGGGGTTAATGAGCAGTTCTTC. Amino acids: CARGGAGVNEQFF.